The 30 T cell receptor beta chains given below trace back to one sample, sequenced in a study of T cell changes during pregnancy in multiple sclerosis. Measured with immunoSEQ multiplex PCR; TCRdb has only the in-frame clones, and not every one. In the table there are 30,000 to 40,000 clones, about 90% of which are singletons. Sequences were derived from CD4+ T cells from peripheral blood mononuclear cells, sampled in the second trimester of pregnancy. The receptors were gathered from a female donor in good health, enrolled as a control in a pregnancy study.

This clone was observed once. The chain joins TRBV7-9 to TRBJ1-6; D may be TRBD1 (5 bases). The length of the CDR3 is 15 residues. V gave up 3 bases and J gave up 8 bases, with 14 bases separating them. Germline V gene sequence: CDR1 SEHNR, CDR2 FQNEAQ (reference sequence). CDR3 region: CASSLGAGLDSPLHF. The CDR3 DNA sequence: TGTGCCAGCAGCTTGGGCGCGGGGCTGGATTCACCCCTCCACTTT. Full variable domain (rest looked up from reference TRBV7-9 and TRBJ1-6): DTGVSQNPRHKITKRGQNVTFRCDPISEHNRLYWYRQTLGQGPEFLTYFQNEAQLEKSRLLSDRFSAERPKGSFSTLEIQRTEQGDSAMYLCASSLGAGLDSPLHFGNGTRLTVT.

This chain connects TRBV29-1 to TRBJ1-1, with TRBD1 matching 7 bases. Germline V gene lookup returns CDR1 SQVTM and CDR2 ANQGSEA. Losses at the gene ends were 7 bases for V and 4 bases for J; bases not matched to a gene: 12. The CDR3 is made up of 14 amino acids. In nucleotides, the CDR3 is TGCAGCGCTAAGGGGGCCTGGGGGTTCACTGAAGCTTTCTTT. As protein: CSAKGAWGFTEAFF.

The chain is built from TRBV7-9 and TRBJ2-7; 9 nucleotides line up with TRBD1. Germline lookup yields CDR1 SEHNR and CDR2 FQNEAQ (reference sequence). This CDR3 comprises 14 residues. The V and J ends lost 6 bases and 5 bases, in that order; junction bases with no gene match: 8. This CDR3 reads CASRTQGANNEQYF. DNA for the CDR3: TGTGCCAGCAGAACACAGGGGGCGAACAACGAGCAGTACTTC.

The chain is built from TRBV7-2 and TRBJ1-1; D may be TRBD1 (5 bases). Germline V gene data show CDR1 as SGHTA and CDR2 as FQGNSA. V lost 5 bases, J lost 1 base, and 11 bases lay in between. CDR3 length: 14 residues. CDR3 loop: CASSRNQGNTEAFF. The CDR3 nucleotides read TGTGCCAGCAGCCGAAACCAGGGGAACACTGAAGCTTTCTTT.

The chain recombines TRBV11-2 with TRBJ2-1; weak D call: TRBD2 (6 bases). CDR1 is SGHAT, CDR2 FQNNGV, per germline. V lost 1 base and J 9 bases, leaving 13 bases between the germline ends. The CDR3 extends over 14 amino acids. The CDR3 spells CASSLVRGKGEQFF. CDR3 in DNA: TGTGCCAGCAGCTTAGTTCGGGGGAAGGGTGAGCAGTTCTTC.

This rearrangement joins TRBV9 to TRBJ1-2; 7 bases map to TRBD1. CDR1 and CDR2 from the germline V gene are SGDLS and YYNGEE. CDR3 length: 15 residues. V shed 0 bases and J 4 bases; nucleotides not matched to a gene: 6. In DNA, the CDR3 is TGTGCCAGCAGCGTAGGCAGTCAGGGGGGCTATGGCTACACCTTC. Its protein product is CASSVGSQGGYGYTF.

V is TRBV7-3 and J is TRBJ1-1; the D is unclear. There are 12 residues in the CDR3. The V gene's germline CDR1 is SGHTA and CDR2 FQGTGA. V dropped 2 bases and J dropped 6 bases, with 7 bases sitting between them. DNA for the CDR3: TGTGCCAGCAGCTTAGAGGGTGCTGAAGCTTTCTTT. Amino acids: CASSLEGAEAFF.

J is TRBJ2-7 and V is TRBV13; TRBD2 matches 8 bases. The CDR3 runs 16 residues. V trimming: 3 bases; J trimming: 4 bases; junction bases outside the gene matches: 11. Germline CDR1 and CDR2: PRHDT and FYEKMQ (reference sequence). CDR3 sequence: CASSLAGGRSGYEQYF. In DNA form, the CDR3 reads TGTGCCAGCAGCTTGGCGGGGGGTCGATCGGGGTACGAGCAGTACTTC.

This sequence joins TRBV10-3 and TRBJ2-1; TRBD1 matches at 7 bases. Germline loops: CDR1 ENHRY, CDR2 SYGVKD. The CDR3 loop spans 11 amino acids. V lost 11 bases, J lost 7 bases, and 5 bases stayed unmatched. The CDR3 protein is CAVGQDNEQFF. For the CDR3, the DNA is TGTGCCGTTGGACAGGATAATGAGCAGTTCTTC.

The CDR3 reads CASSPAGENEKLFF. CDR3 DNA: TGTGCCAGTAGTCCGGCGGGGGAAAATGAAAAACTGTTTTTT. The chain recombines TRBV19 with TRBJ1-4, with D tentatively TRBD1 (5 bases). Germline CDR1 is LNHDA and CDR2 is SQIVND (reference sequence). The ends were cut back, 5 bases at V and 5 bases at J, with 12 bases in the middle. CDR3 size: 14 residues.

The chain carries TRBV7-3 and TRBJ1-2; possibly TRBD1 for D (5 bases). V shed 5 bases and J shed 4 bases, with 17 bases lying between them. The CDR3 extends over 15 amino acids. Germline values: CDR1 SGHTA, CDR2 FQGTGA. The CDR3 reads CASSLYPDRLYGYTF. The DNA of the CDR3 is TGTGCCAGCAGCCTATACCCCGACAGACTCTATGGCTACACCTTC.

The V call is TRBV5-1, the J call TRBJ1-2; D uncertain. V dropped 1 base and J dropped 0 bases, with 4 bases sitting between them. Germline V gene sequence: CDR1 SGHRS, CDR2 YFSETQ. The CDR3 runs to 13 residues. The CDR3 here is CASSLRANYGYTF. The CDR3 nucleotides are TGCGCCAGCAGCTTGCGGGCTAACTATGGCTACACCTTC.

The chain joins TRBV4-3 to TRBJ2-5; D is possibly TRBD2 (5 bases). CDR1 and CDR2 (germline): LGHNA, YSLEER. Trimming shortened V by 0 bases and J by 1 base, and 9 bases separated the two germline ends. The CDR3 spans 15 residues. The CDR3 region has the DNA TGCGCCAGCAGCCAAGAGGTGGGAGCCCAAGAGACCCAGTACTTC. It translates to CASSQEVGAQETQYF.

CDR3 residues: CSVQQGWNQPQHF. CDR3 nucleotide sequence: TGCAGCGTTCAACAGGGGTGGAATCAGCCCCAGCATTTT. The chain recombines TRBV29-1 with TRBJ1-5; 7 bases match TRBD1. Germline CDR1 SQVTM, CDR2 ANQGSEA. The CDR3 consists of 13 residues. J was trimmed by 4 bases and V by 5 bases; bases with no gene match: 5.

The rearrangement uses TRBV10-1 and TRBJ2-7, with 8 bases identical to TRBD1. V was pared by 10 bases and J by 7 bases, with 15 bases of the junction left unmatched. Germline assignment: CDR1 WNHNN and CDR2 SYGVQD (reference sequence). The CDR3 is 14 residues long. DNA of the CDR3: TGCGCCAATCAGACCCGGGACAGGCAATGGGAGCAGTACTTC. Its protein product is CANQTRDRQWEQYF.

The chain is built from TRBV28 and TRBJ1-3; D might be TRBD1 (5 bases). Germline assignment: CDR1 MDHEN and CDR2 SYDVKM. V was clipped by 3 bases and J by 1 base, with 16 bases between them. The CDR3 has 17 amino acids. The CDR3 nucleotides read TGTGCCAGCAGTTTGTTGAACGGGGGAAGGTCTGGAAACACCATATATTTT. The encoded protein is CASSLLNGGRSGNTIYF.

The chain is built from TRBV5-1 and TRBJ1-6; 8 nucleotides line up with TRBD1. The CDR3 has 14 amino acids. The V gene end was trimmed by 0 bases and the J gene end by 8 bases; junction bases not matched to a gene: 1. Germline CDR1 and CDR2: SGHRS and YFSETQ. The CDR3 coding sequence is TGCGCCAGCAGCTTGGTACAGGGGGATTCACCCCTCCACTTT. Its protein product is CASSLVQGDSPLHF.

This rearrangement joins TRBV2 to TRBJ1-1, with 10 bases aligning to TRBD1. Germline CDR1 and CDR2: SNHLY and FYNNEI. CDR3 length equals 13 residues. The V and J ends lost 10 bases and 7 bases, in that order; junction bases with no gene match: 9. CDR3 in DNA: TGTGCCAACCTCCGGGACAGGGGAAATGAAGCTTTCTTT. This encodes CANLRDRGNEAFF.

The chain employs TRBV28 and TRBJ1-2; D not certain. This CDR3 has 14 residues. V lost 4 bases and J lost 0, with 9 bases in between. Germline lookup yields CDR1 MDHEN and CDR2 SYDVKM. CDR3 coding DNA: TGTGCCAGCAGTTCCCCCGGGTCTAACTATGGCTACACCTTC. Translated, it gives CASSSPGSNYGYTF.

The chain combines TRBV27 with TRBJ1-2; D uncertain. The CDR3 totals 13 residues. Looked up from germline, CDR1 is MNHEY and CDR2 is SMNVEV (reference sequence). V was trimmed by 6 bases and J by 1 base, leaving 9 bases between them. The CDR3 DNA reads as TGTGCCAGCAGCGACCGGGATAACTATGGCTACACCTTC. Translation: CASSDRDNYGYTF.

J is TRBJ2-2 and V is TRBV7-2, with D maybe TRBD2 (6 bases). Trimming shortened V by 4 bases and J by 6 bases, and 18 bases separated the two germline ends. CDR1 is SGHTA and CDR2 is FQGNSA in the germline V gene. The CDR3 has 16 residues. CDR3 sequence: CASSSSRGPSPGELFF. The CDR3 DNA is TGTGCCAGCAGCTCCTCGCGGGGCCCATCTCCCGGGGAGCTGTTTTTT.

The J gene is TRBJ1-1, the V gene TRBV19; D unclear. The CDR3 length is 15 residues. The ends were cut back, 8 bases at V and 0 bases at J, with 16 bases in the middle. Germline CDR1 is LNHDA and CDR2 is SQIVND (reference sequence). In DNA form, the CDR3 reads TGTGCCAGTCGCTCCGCAGGACTAATGAACACTGAAGCTTTCTTT. Protein sequence: CASRSAGLMNTEAFF.

V gene TRBV6-5 combines with J gene TRBJ1-6; D is ambiguous. CDR3 length: 14 residues. Germline assignment: CDR1 MNHEY and CDR2 SVGAGI. CDR3 residues: CASRAPGERAPLHF. The CDR3 bases are TGTGCATCGAGGGCTCCGGGAGAGAGGGCACCCCTCCACTTT.

This chain uses TRBV6-1 with TRBJ2-5; 10 bases match TRBD2. This CDR3 has 15 amino acids. The germline gives CDR1 MNHNS, CDR2 SASEGT. Germline trimming cut 6 bases from V and 1 base from J; bases unmatched to any gene: 5. The CDR3 coding sequence is TGTGCCAGCAGCCTTAGCGGGGGGTCCCAAGAGACCCAGTACTTC. Amino acid sequence: CASSLSGGSQETQYF.

The chain combines TRBV19 with TRBJ2-2; tentatively, D is TRBD1 (5 bases). V was trimmed by 7 bases and J by 3 bases, leaving 15 bases between them. Germline CDR1 LNHDA, CDR2 SQIVND (reference sequence). The CDR3 runs to 15 residues. DNA for the CDR3: TGTGCCAGTACCATTCAGGGTCCTTACACCGGGGAGCTGTTTTTT. This encodes CASTIQGPYTGELFF. The variable domain in full, completed from reference TRBV19 and TRBJ2-2, reads DGGITQSPKYLFRKEGQNVTLSCEQNLNHDAMYWYRQDPGQGLRLIYYSQIVNDFQKGDIAEGYSVSREKKESFPLTVTSAQKNPTAFYLCASTIQGPYTGELFFGEGSRLTVL.

With respect to this clone: Germline is not matched at one junction end, which may reflect a read error. The chain couples TRBV7-2 to TRBJ2-7; 9 bases align to TRBD1. Germline values: CDR1 SGHTA, CDR2 FQGNSA. The CDR3 spans 14 residues. The CDR3 coding sequence is TGTGCCAGCAGCTTATTGGGACAGGGAGTAGGCTATCACTTC. This encodes CASSLLGQGVGYHF.

J is TRBJ1-2 and V is TRBV30; 8 bases align to TRBD1. The trim removed 2 bases at V and 6 bases at J, leaving 5 bases unmatched. The CDR3 length is 13 residues. Germline CDR1 GTSNPN, CDR2 SVGIG (reference sequence). In DNA, the CDR3 is TGTGCCTGGAGTAGCCAGGGGGCGCATGGCTACACCTTC. Translation gives CAWSSQGAHGYTF. Together with reference TRBV30 and TRBJ1-2, the CDR3 gives the full variable domain: SQTIHQWPATLVQPVGSPLSLECTVEGTSNPNLYWYRQAAGRGLQLLFYSVGIGQISSEVPQNLSASRPQDRQFILSSKKLLLSDSGFYLCAWSSQGAHGYTFGSGTRLTVV.

The chain couples TRBV4-2 to TRBJ1-1; D may be TRBD1 (5 bases). Germline V CDR1 and CDR2: LGHNA, YNFKEQ. Trimming pared 2 bases from V and 6 bases from J, leaving 10 bases between. This CDR3 has 13 amino acids. The CDR3 region is CASSQKGVAEAFF. The CDR3 coding sequence is TGTGCCAGCAGCCAAAAAGGGGTCGCTGAAGCTTTCTTT.

The chain is built from TRBV21-1 and TRBJ1-1; the DNA was not compared with TRBD1, the D call given in the table. TRBV21-1 is flagged as a pseudogene. This CDR3 region has 17 residues. CDR3 region: CASSKKGLGQPNTEAFF. In nucleotides, the CDR3 is TGTGCCAGCAGCAAAAAGGGGTTAGGGCAGCCTAACACTGAAGCTTTCTTT.

V gene TRBV11-2 combines with J gene TRBJ1-2; no reliable D call. The V end lost 5 bases, the J end lost 5 bases, and 9 bases lay between the germline ends. This CDR3 comprises 12 residues. CDR1 is SGHAT and CDR2 is FQNNGV in the germline V gene. CDR3 sequence: CASSPNSYGYTF. As DNA, the CDR3 is TGTGCCAGCAGCCCCAACAGTTATGGCTACACCTTC.